The 6 T cell receptor beta chains in this list originate from one sample, sequenced in a study of cytomegalovirus exposure and HLA in healthy donors. PCR used 60 Vbeta primers and 13 Jbeta primers. The data were produced by immunoSEQ multiplex PCR, yet TCRdb's version contains in-frame clones alone and is incomplete. The table has around 160,000 clones, roughly 79% seen once. Sequenced: PBMCs. The source is a male donor in good health and CMV-seropositive.

In this sample, this clone turned up a few times. This rearrangement joins TRBV4-2 to TRBJ2-2; 10 bases are a match to TRBD2. The V gene end was trimmed by 2 bases and the J gene end by 3 bases; junction bases not matched to a gene: 3. The germline V gene has CDR1 LGHNA and CDR2 YNFKEQ. CDR3 size: 16 residues. CDR3 DNA: TGTGCCAGCAGCCAATATCTAGCGGGGGACACCGGGGAGCTGTTTTTT. The encoded protein is CASSQYLAGDTGELFF.

The chain uses TRBV7-8 and TRBJ2-7; 13 positions match TRBD2. The ends lost 1 base at V and 3 bases at J; junction bases unmatched: 9. The CDR3 sequence is 18 residues long. CDR1 is SGHVS, CDR2 FQNEAQ, per germline. CDR3 protein: CASSLETSGGAAHYEQYF. CDR3 in DNA: TGTGCCAGCAGCTTAGAAACTAGCGGGGGGGCAGCCCACTACGAGCAGTACTTC. Using reference TRBV7-8 and TRBJ2-7 for the parts outside the CDR3, the full variable domain is GAGVSQSPRYKVAKRGQDVALRCDPISGHVSLFWYQQALGQGPEFLTYFQNEAQLDKSGLPSDRFFAERPEGSVSTLKIQRTQQEDSAVYLCASSLETSGGAAHYEQYFGPGTRLTVT.

This chain uses TRBV25-1 with TRBJ2-1, with D possibly matching TRBD1 (8 bases). Per the germline V gene, CDR1 is MGHDK and CDR2 is SYGVNS. The V and J ends lost 7 bases and 4 bases respectively, with 17 bases between them. This CDR3 region has 15 residues. The CDR3 loop is CASTNTGGGYNEQFF. CDR3 DNA sequence: TGTGCCAGCACCAACACAGGGGGGGGTTACAATGAGCAGTTCTTC.

This chain connects TRBV6-6 to TRBJ1-3, with 7 bases fitting TRBD1. J was trimmed by 4 bases and V by 8 bases; bases with no gene match: 5. The CDR3 covers 13 residues. CDR1 is MNHNY and CDR2 is SVGAGI in the germline V gene (reference sequence). The CDR3 sequence is CASEDRAGNTIYF. CDR3 nucleotides: TGTGCCAGCGAAGACAGGGCGGGAAACACCATATATTTT.

The chain links TRBV4-2 to TRBJ2-1; 14 bases are a match to TRBD2. The length of the CDR3 is 16 residues. Germline V gives CDR1 LGHNA, CDR2 YNFKEQ. Unmatched junction bases numbered 4, after V lost 5 bases and J lost 4 bases. Here the CDR3 DNA reads TGTGCCAGCAGCTCCCGGACTAGCGGGGGGTACAATGAGCAGTTCTTC. Encoded protein: CASSSRTSGGYNEQFF.

The rearrangement links TRBV6-5 to TRBJ1-1; D unclear. The CDR3 covers 12 residues. Germline V gene sequence: CDR1 MNHEY, CDR2 SVGAGI. V lost 11 bases to trimming and J lost 6 bases, with 16 bases between them. The CDR3 nucleotides are TGTGCCTCATGGGCAAATCGCGCTGAAGCTTTCTTT. Amino acid sequence: CASWANRAEAFF.